These 29 T cell receptor beta chains share one sample of origin, sequenced in a study of blood T cell repertoires in COVID-19. Libraries were prepared by immunoSEQ multiplex PCR; TCRdb keeps only in-frame clonotypes and omits some of them. The table records 350,000 to 400,000 clones, roughly 91% of them present only once. Sequenced: PBMCs or T cells enriched from blood (not recorded which). These receptors came from a woman between 18 and 29 years old who had recovered from COVID-19.

V gene TRBV9 combines with J gene TRBJ1-1; D remains unclear. This CDR3 is 13 amino acids long. V was trimmed by 2 bases and J by 4 bases, leaving 9 bases between them. Per germline, CDR1 SGDLS and CDR2 YYNGEE. The CDR3 reads CASSVGPGTEAFF. As DNA, the CDR3 is TGTGCCAGCAGCGTCGGTCCGGGCACTGAAGCTTTCTTT.

The V call is TRBV28, the J call TRBJ1-2; 9 bases align to TRBD1. CDR3 length equals 14 residues. The germline V gene encodes CDR1 MDHEN and CDR2 SYDVKM. After removal of 3 bases from V and 4 bases from J, the junction contained 3 bases not matched to a gene. CDR3 sequence: CASSLGQGFYGYTF. DNA of the CDR3: TGTGCCAGCAGTTTGGGACAGGGTTTCTATGGCTACACCTTC.

CDR3 amino acids: CASSTSGGTDTQYF. CDR3 bases: TGTGCCAGCAGCACAAGCGGGGGCACAGATACGCAGTATTTT. The chain is built from TRBV13 and TRBJ2-3, with TRBD2 identical over 7 bases. The germline CDR1 and CDR2 sequences are PRHDT and FYEKMQ (reference sequence). Trimming at V came to 5 bases and at J to 1 base, leaving 3 bases not matched to a gene. CDR3 size: 14 residues.

J is TRBJ1-1 and V is TRBV29-1; no definite D call. The CDR3 length is 17 residues. CDR1 and CDR2 (germline): SQVTM, ANQGSEA. V was pared by 4 bases and J by 4 bases, with 25 bases between. In nucleotides, the CDR3 is TGCAGCGTTGTGGTGGCGGCCGGAGCTAGTGTTGGCACTGAAGCTTTCTTT. Its translation is CSVVVAAGASVGTEAFF.

To note about this clone: Other DNA sequences from this sample encode an identical CDR3 as well. V and J are TRBV5-1 and TRBJ2-7, with D possibly TRBD2 on 6 matching bases. Looked up from germline, CDR1 is SGHRS and CDR2 is YFSETQ. This CDR3 spans 15 amino acids. Trimming took off 4 bases at V and 0 bases at J, with 14 bases between the two ends. The CDR3 DNA follows: TGCGCCAGCAGCCCGACCGGGGGAAGCTCCTACGAGCAGTACTTC. This codes for CASSPTGGSSYEQYF. The whole variable domain, remainder taken from reference TRBV5-1 and TRBJ2-7, is KAGVTQTPRYLIKTRGQQVTLSCSPISGHRSVSWYQQTPGQGLQFLFEYFSETQRNKGNFPGRFSGRQFSNSRSEMNVSTLELGDSALYLCASSPTGGSSYEQYFGPGTRLTVT.

This chain uses TRBV9 with TRBJ1-2; D is unresolved. Germline V gives CDR1 SGDLS, CDR2 YYNGEE. The CDR3 covers 13 residues. With 4 bases removed from V and 8 bases from J, the gap between germline ends came to 15 bases. CDR3 nucleotides: TGTGCCAGCAGCCTAGGCGGCGCTGAGGGCTACACCTTC. Translation gives CASSLGGAEGYTF.

V and J are TRBV5-1 and TRBJ1-1; 7 bases map to TRBD1. CDR3 length: 13 amino acids. Trimming cost V 1 base and J 7 bases; bases outside gene matches: 4. CDR1 is SGHRS and CDR2 is YFSETQ in the germline V gene. DNA of the CDR3: TGCGCCAGCAGCTTGCAGGGGGTAGTTGAAGCTTTCTTT. Encoded protein: CASSLQGVVEAFF.

V and J are TRBV6-5 and TRBJ1-5; D not certain. The ends were cut back, 4 bases at V and 2 bases at J, with 15 bases in the middle. The CDR3 is 16 residues long. Germline loops: CDR1 MNHEY, CDR2 SVGAGI. CDR3 sequence: CASSSITKRGNQPQHF. CDR3 sequence (DNA): TGTGCCAGCAGTTCCATTACTAAAAGAGGCAATCAGCCCCAGCATTTT.

This clone was counted only a few times. The V call is TRBV18, the J call TRBJ2-5, with D possibly TRBD2 on 5 matching bases. Trimming took off 4 bases at V and 4 bases at J, with 10 bases between the two ends. The germline CDR1 and CDR2 sequences are KGHSH and LQKENI. There are 13 residues in the CDR3. CDR3 bases: TGTGCCAGCTCACGGGAAAGCGGAGAGACCCAGTACTTC. Its translation is CASSRESGETQYF.

The chain combines TRBV6-5 with TRBJ1-6; D uncertain. V lost 4 bases and J 2 bases, leaving 12 bases between the germline ends. Germline loops: CDR1 MNHEY, CDR2 SVGAGI. The CDR3 runs to 16 residues. Written as DNA, the CDR3 is TGTGCCAGCAGTTCGTCCCGGGAGACCTATAATTCACCCCTCCACTTT. Protein sequence: CASSSSRETYNSPLHF.

The rearrangement joins TRBV9 to TRBJ2-2, with D possibly being TRBD1 (7 bases). The V end lost 4 bases, the J end lost 5 bases, and 15 bases lay between the germline ends. The length of the CDR3 is 15 residues. Germline assignment: CDR1 SGDLS and CDR2 YYNGEE. The CDR3 spells CASSPRQGLTGELFF. CDR3 DNA sequence: TGTGCCAGCAGCCCCCGACAGGGACTTACCGGGGAGCTGTTTTTT.

The chain uses TRBV5-1 and TRBJ1-1, with TRBD1 identical over 10 bases. The CDR3 extends over 18 amino acids. V trimming: 3 bases; J trimming: 4 bases; junction bases outside the gene matches: 15. Germline lookup yields CDR1 SGHRS and CDR2 YFSETQ. CDR3 loop: CASSWAPGQGRAGTEAFF. The CDR3 nucleotides are TGCGCCAGCAGCTGGGCTCCGGGACAGGGGAGGGCGGGCACTGAAGCTTTCTTT.

The chain couples TRBV7-2 to TRBJ2-1; TRBD2 matches 12 bases. After removal of 0 bases from V and 4 bases from J, the junction contained 16 bases not matched to a gene. CDR1 and CDR2 from the germline V gene are SGHTA and FQGNSA. The CDR3 is 21 residues long. CDR3 sequence: CASSLARRSSGGAANYNEQFF. The DNA of the CDR3 is TGTGCCAGCAGCTTAGCGCGGCGATCTAGCGGGGGGGCCGCTAATTACAATGAGCAGTTCTTC.

This clone was seen a handful of times. V gene TRBV14 combines with J gene TRBJ2-4; D may be TRBD1 (5 bases). The CDR3 consists of 15 residues. V was trimmed by 2 bases and J by 8 bases, leaving 16 bases between them. Germline values: CDR1 SGHDN, CDR2 FVKESK. CDR3 nucleotide sequence: TGTGCCAGCAGCCAAACCCGGTCAGGGATGGACATTCAGTACTTC. Translating it yields CASSQTRSGMDIQYF.

CDR3 nucleotide sequence: TGCAGTGCTAGTGGACTAGCGGGGAATCCAGATACGCAGTATTTT. Its protein is CSASGLAGNPDTQYF. The rearrangement uses TRBV20-1 and TRBJ2-3; 12 nucleotides line up with TRBD2. The CDR3 contains 15 residues. V trimming: 3 bases; J trimming: 4 bases; junction bases outside the gene matches: 5. CDR1 and CDR2 (germline): DFQATT, SNEGSKA (reference sequence).

This chain uses TRBV11-3 with TRBJ2-2; 7 bases align to TRBD1. From germline, CDR1 is SGHNT and CDR2 YENEEA. V was pared by 4 bases and J by 4 bases, with 9 bases of the junction left unmatched. This CDR3 contains 16 residues. The CDR3 DNA follows: TGTGCCAGCAGCTCGCCTACCGGACAGGCCACCGGGGAGCTGTTTTTT. It translates to CASSSPTGQATGELFF.

V usage is TRBV6-5 and J usage is TRBJ2-1, with 10 bases identical to TRBD2. V shed 6 bases and J 3 bases; nucleotides not matched to a gene: 2. CDR1 is MNHEY, CDR2 SVGAGI, per germline. The length of the CDR3 is 14 residues. The CDR3 DNA follows: TGTGCCAGCAGGCCTAGCGGGAGCTACAATGAGCAGTTCTTC. This gives the protein CASRPSGSYNEQFF.

As concerns this clone: Germline and junction disagree at one end, which may indicate a read error. V gene TRBV30 combines with J gene TRBJ2-7; tentatively, D is TRBD2 (6 bases). The CDR3 totals 12 residues. Germline V gene sequence: CDR1 GTSNPN, CDR2 SVGIG (reference sequence). CDR3 sequence: CAWSVRGGDASF. Here the CDR3 DNA reads TGTGCCTGGAGTGTACGGGGAGGCGACGCTTCCTTC.

The rearrangement joins TRBV9 to TRBJ2-3; 10 nucleotides align to TRBD1. Looked up from germline, CDR1 is SGDLS and CDR2 is YYNGEE. Trimming cost V 3 bases and J 1 base; bases outside gene matches: 5. The CDR3 is 16 residues long. The DNA of the CDR3 is TGTGCCAGCAGCGGCCGGACAGGGGGAGGCACAGATACGCAGTATTTT. This gives the protein CASSGRTGGGTDTQYF.

The chain carries TRBV5-8 and TRBJ1-5; D perhaps matches TRBD1 (6 bases). The CDR3 is made up of 16 amino acids. Germline loops: CDR1 SGHTS, CDR2 YDEGEE. V was trimmed by 2 bases and J by 0 bases, leaving 12 bases between them. The DNA for the CDR3 is TGTGCCAGCAGCTTCAACTACAGGGATAGCAATCAGCCCCAGCATTTT. Protein: CASSFNYRDSNQPQHF. Full variable domain (outside the CDR3, taken from reference TRBV5-8 and TRBJ1-5): EAGVTQSPTHLIKTRGQQATLRCSPISGHTSVYWYQQALGLGLQFLLWYDEGEERNRGNFPPRFSGRQFPNYSSELNVNALELEDSALYLCASSFNYRDSNQPQHFGDGTRLSIL.

The V gene is TRBV12-5, the J gene TRBJ1-1; TRBD1 might be the D (5 bases). The CDR3 is 15 amino acids. The germline V gene encodes CDR1 LGHNT and CDR2 FRNRAP. Deletions cut 0 bases from V and 4 bases from J, with 12 bases between. In DNA form, the CDR3 reads TGTGCTAGTGGTTTGGTAGGCCAGGGCGGCACTGAAGCTTTCTTT. Its protein is CASGLVGQGGTEAFF.

The sample holds a few counts of this clone. The chain joins TRBV6-5 to TRBJ2-1, with no clear D. CDR1 and CDR2 from the germline V gene are MNHEY and SVGAGI. V lost 6 bases and J 8 bases, leaving 14 bases between the germline ends. The CDR3 totals 13 residues. CDR3 residues: CASRYDGRDEQFF. In nucleotides, the CDR3 is TGTGCCAGCAGATATGACGGCCGGGATGAGCAGTTCTTC.

The chain recombines TRBV30 with TRBJ2-1; a possible D gene is TRBD1 (5 bases). Germline V CDR1 and CDR2: GTSNPN, SVGIG (reference sequence). Trimming pared 1 base from V and 7 bases from J, leaving 11 bases between. The CDR3 is made up of 13 amino acids. CDR3 DNA: TGTGCCTGGAGTGGGGATAACAGGAATGAGCAGTTCTTC. This codes for CAWSGDNRNEQFF.

V usage is TRBV4-1 and J usage is TRBJ1-2; 8 bases match TRBD1. Losses at the gene ends were 1 base for V and 3 bases for J; bases not matched to a gene: 1. The CDR3 sequence is 14 residues long. Germline V lookup: CDR1 MGHRA, CDR2 YSYEKL. The CDR3: CASSQAQGDYGYTF. The DNA for the CDR3 is TGCGCCAGCAGCCAAGCACAGGGGGACTATGGCTACACCTTC.

The chain joins TRBV29-1 to TRBJ1-1, with TRBD1 matching 8 bases. V trimming: 7 bases; J trimming: 3 bases; junction bases outside the gene matches: 7. The CDR3 runs 13 residues. CDR1 and CDR2 (germline): SQVTM, ANQGSEA. The CDR3 loop is CSGGTGWDTEAFF. The CDR3 region has the DNA TGCAGCGGAGGGACAGGCTGGGACACTGAAGCTTTCTTT.

The V call is TRBV2, the J call TRBJ2-7; a possible D gene is TRBD2 (6 bases). This CDR3 comprises 14 residues. Trimming left V 4 bases short and J 2 bases short, with 12 bases between. Looked up from germline, CDR1 is SNHLY and CDR2 is FYNNEI. The CDR3 coding sequence is TGTGCCAGCAGTGCCCAGGGAGGAGCCTACGAGCAGTACTTC. It is translated as CASSAQGGAYEQYF. Supplemented by reference TRBV2 and TRBJ2-7, the full variable domain reads EPEVTQTPSHQVTQMGQEVILRCVPISNHLYFYWYRQILGQKVEFLVSFYNNEISEKSEIFDDQFSVERPDGSNFTLKIRSTKLEDSAMYFCASSAQGGAYEQYFGPGTRLTVT.

Only a few counts were recorded for this clone. V usage is TRBV6-4 and J usage is TRBJ1-5, with D hard to call. The length of the CDR3 is 14 residues. V was cut by 0 bases and J by 7 bases, with 10 bases left in between. The germline V gene encodes CDR1 MRHNA and CDR2 SNTAGT. CDR3 residues: CASSDSEGGQPQHF. The DNA for the CDR3 is TGTGCCAGCAGTGACTCTGAGGGAGGGCAGCCCCAGCATTTT.

The sample holds one count of this clone. The chain combines TRBV24-1 with TRBJ2-7, with 7 positions matching TRBD1. This CDR3 has 14 residues. Germline values: CDR1 KGHDR, CDR2 SFDVKD. Germline trimming cut 5 bases from V and 7 bases from J; bases unmatched to any gene: 10. CDR3 residues: CATSAPGDSLEQYF. DNA for the CDR3: TGTGCCACCAGTGCCCCCGGGGACAGTTTGGAGCAGTACTTC.

The V gene is TRBV27, the J gene TRBJ1-1; D might be TRBD1 (6 bases). V lost 6 bases and J 6 bases, leaving 14 bases between the germline ends. The germline CDR1 and CDR2 sequences are MNHEY and SMNVEV (reference sequence). The CDR3 spans 13 residues. The CDR3 protein is CASRVSGAPEAFF. DNA of the CDR3: TGTGCCAGCAGGGTCTCAGGGGCCCCTGAAGCTTTCTTT.